This T cell receptor (beta chain) stems from a study of CD8+ T cells in alopecia areata. Study-level background: Oral tofacitinib, 5 to 10 mg twice daily, was given in an open-label trial.

Findings of the study overall: With patients, TCR sharing proved less clear than in mice, a difference possibly related to HLA. There were also resident alphabeta T cells of normal skin sequenced in scalp samples.

A word on this clone: Its matching antigen is unknown.

Investigators isolated RNA and reverse transcribed it into cDNA to act as the sequencing template. The protocol was immunoSEQ multiplex PCR, while the TCRdb copy is restricted to in-frame clones and leaves out a portion. This repertoire shows 100,000 to 150,000 clones, over 50% found once; its top ten account for 3.5% to 5.5%. The receptor's source is a human donor with alopecia areata. This sample comprised CD4+ T cells sorted from blood, obtained at week 0.

This CDR3 reads CASSLTVDSGRETQYF. CDR3 bases: TGTGCCAGCAGCTTAACGGTCGATTCTGGGCGCGAGACCCAGTACTTC. V and J are TRBV7-3 and TRBJ2-5; D call uncertain. CDR1 SGHTA and CDR2 FQGTGA come from the germline V gene. The CDR3 runs 16 residues. The V gene lost 0 bases and the J gene lost 5 bases, with 16 bases spanning the gap.